The 8 T cell receptor beta chains below were found in one sample sequenced in a study of shared T cell receptors in the human thymus. Assay: immunoSEQ multiplex PCR; the TCRdb copy retains only in-frame clones and omits some. Of around 730,000 clones listed, over 75% are singletons. The same data also went into a second study, on human thymus T cells.

The sample consisted of thymocytes. The receptors derive from a girl under three years old with a congenital heart defect.

The rearrangement joins TRBV25-1 to TRBJ2-2; D gene unclear. The CDR3 is 13 residues long. The germline CDR1 and CDR2 sequences are MGHDK and SYGVNS. Trimming pared 1 base from V and 4 bases from J, leaving 4 bases between. The CDR3 DNA reads TGTGCCAGCAGTGAATCCATCACCGGGGAGCTGTTTTTT. It yields the protein CASSESITGELFF.

The genes are TRBV15 and TRBJ2-7; tentatively, D is TRBD2 (5 bases). The V end was cut by 0 bases, the J end by 3 bases, with 12 bases between. The CDR3 contains 15 residues. The V gene's germline CDR1 is LNHNV and CDR2 YYDKDF (reference sequence). The CDR3 DNA follows: TGTGCCACCAGCAGAGATAGCGAGGTGTACTACGAGCAGTACTTC. Translation gives CATSRDSEVYYEQYF.

This chain links TRBV12-5 with TRBJ2-1, with 9 bases identical to TRBD1. Germline V gene sequence: CDR1 LGHNT, CDR2 FRNRAP. The CDR3 spans 13 residues. CDR3 DNA: TGTGATAATACAGGGGGCCCAAACAATGAGCAGTTCTTC. This gives the protein CDNTGGPNNEQFF.

The chain combines TRBV15 with TRBJ1-5, with 7 bases fitting TRBD1. Germline values: CDR1 LNHNV, CDR2 YYDKDF (reference sequence). This CDR3 spans 13 amino acids. V lost 9 bases, J lost 4 bases, and 6 bases stayed unmatched. CDR3 DNA: TGTGCCACAACGACAGGGCGTAATCAGCCCCAGCATTTT. It yields the protein CATTTGRNQPQHF.

The J gene is TRBJ2-7, the V gene TRBV2; weak D call: TRBD1 (6 bases). Per the germline V gene, CDR1 is SNHLY and CDR2 is FYNNEI. The CDR3 runs 21 residues. The germline V and J ends were trimmed by 6 bases and 3 bases, with 36 bases remaining between them. This CDR3 reads CASSAIYHRDKGTRSFYEQYF. In DNA form, the CDR3 reads TGTGCCAGCAGCGCGATTTATCACCGGGACAAGGGGACCCGGTCTTTCTACGAGCAGTACTTC.

This chain links TRBV29-1 with TRBJ2-2; weak D call: TRBD1 (6 bases). The CDR3 sequence is 16 residues long. V dropped 6 bases and J dropped 0 bases, with 17 bases sitting between them. CDR1 is SQVTM, CDR2 ANQGSEA, per germline. For the CDR3, the DNA is TGCAGCGTCCCAAAAGTGCAGGGGCCGAACACCGGGGAGCTGTTTTTT. Its translation: CSVPKVQGPNTGELFF.

J is TRBJ2-3 and V is TRBV6-1, with TRBD1 as a possible D gene (5 bases). This CDR3 contains 16 residues. Germline values: CDR1 MNHNS, CDR2 SASEGT. V lost 2 bases to trimming and J lost 3 bases, with 15 bases between them. The CDR3 is CASSETKTGKTDTQYF. Written as DNA, the CDR3 is TGTGCCAGCAGTGAAACGAAAACAGGAAAGACAGATACGCAGTATTTT.

J is TRBJ1-2 and V is TRBV5-5; the D gene is possibly TRBD1 (6 bases). The CDR3 length is 14 residues. The germline CDR1 and CDR2 sequences are SGHKS and YYEKEE (reference sequence). Trimming shortened V by 2 bases and J by 3 bases, and 11 bases separated the two germline ends. The CDR3 loop is CASSFRGADYGYTF. Written as DNA, the CDR3 is TGTGCCAGCAGCTTTCGGGGGGCGGACTATGGCTACACCTTC.